A single sample gave rise to the 19 T cell receptor beta chains below, sequenced in a study of neoadjuvant anti-PD-1 for oral cavity cancer. As for time point: after neoadjuvant nivolumab, at surgical resection. Some clones are missing from TCRdb's copy, which holds only in-frame ones; the method was immunoSEQ multiplex PCR. The table includes some 14,000 clones, around 70% detected once. Source: PBMCs, taken after nivolumab (anti-PD-1) treatment. The receptor set was obtained from a person between 40 and 85 years old with oral cavity squamous cell carcinoma.

The V call is TRBV9, the J call TRBJ2-5, with D tentatively TRBD1 (5 bases). The CDR3 runs to 14 residues. Germline values: CDR1 SGDLS, CDR2 YYNGEE. The V end lost 0 bases, the J end lost 7 bases, and 13 bases lay between the germline ends. The CDR3 nucleotides read TGTGCCAGCAGCGTAGACGCAGGGCTAGGGACCCAGTACTTC. This codes for CASSVDAGLGTQYF.

The chain joins TRBV4-2 to TRBJ1-5; 10 bases map to TRBD1. Germline CDR1 reads LGHNA; CDR2 reads YNFKEQ. V lost 4 bases and J lost 7; bases outside the gene matches: 7. The CDR3 runs to 15 residues. CDR3 region: CASSRRDRGQQPQHF. The CDR3 DNA reads TGTGCCAGCAGCCGCCGAGACAGGGGGCAGCAGCCCCAGCATTTT.

Here the CDR3 reads CASSLWGPDTQYF. The CDR3 DNA follows: TGTGCCAGCAGCCTCTGGGGGCCGGATACGCAGTATTTT. The rearrangement links TRBV9 to TRBJ2-3, with D perhaps TRBD1 (6 bases). The ends were cut back, 4 bases at V and 6 bases at J, with 12 bases in the middle. The CDR3 length is 13 residues. Germline V gives CDR1 SGDLS, CDR2 YYNGEE. Drawing the rest from reference TRBV9 and TRBJ2-3, the complete variable domain is DSGVTQTPKHLITATGQRVTLRCSPRSGDLSVYWYQQSLDQGLQFLIQYYNGEERAKGNILERFSAQQFPDLHSELNLSSLELGDSALYFCASSLWGPDTQYFGPGTRLTVL.

Only one count was recorded for this clone. The rearrangement links TRBV29-1 to TRBJ2-3; 8 nucleotides align to TRBD2. This CDR3 comprises 14 residues. CDR1 and CDR2 (germline): SQVTM, ANQGSEA. V was pared by 1 base and J by 0 bases, with 0 bases of the junction left unmatched. The CDR3: CSVEGLASTDTQYF. The CDR3 coding sequence is TGCAGCGTTGAAGGACTAGCGAGCACAGATACGCAGTATTTT.

V gene TRBV4-1 combines with J gene TRBJ2-4; 8 nucleotides line up with TRBD1. The CDR3 is made up of 15 amino acids. Germline CDR1 is MGHRA and CDR2 is YSYEKL. The J segment lost 8 bases and the V segment lost 2 bases, leaving 8 bases of the junction unmatched. The CDR3 nucleotides are TGCGCCAGCAGCCAATCTATTCCACAGGGGGACATTCAGTACTTC. Its translation is CASSQSIPQGDIQYF.

This clone was seen only a few times. The CDR3 protein is CASSPTGGEQFF. CDR3 nucleotide sequence: TGTGCCAGCTCACCGACGGGGGGTGAGCAGTTCTTC. The chain links TRBV18 to TRBJ2-1; 7 bases line up with TRBD2. With 3 bases clipped from V and 9 bases from J, the junction kept 2 bases outside the gene matches. Germline-derived CDR1 and CDR2 are KGHSH and LQKENI. CDR3 length: 12 residues.

As to this clone: One end of the junction is discordant with germline, which a read error may explain. The J gene is TRBJ2-2, the V gene TRBV19, with D maybe TRBD2 (6 bases). Looked up from germline, CDR1 is LNHDA and CDR2 is SQIVND (reference sequence). The CDR3 extends over 14 amino acids. CDR3 residues: CASRRAGLAGGLFF. CDR3 nucleotide sequence: TGTGCCAGTAGACGGGCAGGGTTGGCCGGGGGGCTGTTTTTT.

This chain connects TRBV30 to TRBJ1-1; tentatively, D is TRBD1 (5 bases). Germline V gene sequence: CDR1 GTSNPN, CDR2 SVGIG (reference sequence). This CDR3 spans 13 amino acids. With 4 bases removed from V and 2 bases from J, the gap between germline ends came to 11 bases. The CDR3 bases are TGTGCCTGGAAACGGACACCTAACACTGAAGCTTTCTTT. Protein sequence: CAWKRTPNTEAFF.

This chain links TRBV27 with TRBJ2-7, with 8 nucleotides matching TRBD1. There are 14 residues in the CDR3. Per the germline V gene, CDR1 is MNHEY and CDR2 is SMNVEV (reference sequence). V dropped 5 bases and J dropped 3; count of bases not matched to a gene: 6. The CDR3 loop reads CASSQTGARYEQYF. The DNA for the CDR3 is TGTGCCAGCAGTCAGACAGGGGCTCGCTACGAGCAGTACTTC.

The CDR3 spells CASSPSTGGNTEAFF. The CDR3 DNA sequence: TGTGCCAGCAGTCCATCGACGGGCGGCAACACTGAAGCTTTCTTT. The V gene is TRBV6-1, the J gene TRBJ1-1; D remains ambiguous. The germline V gene encodes CDR1 MNHNS and CDR2 SASEGT. Between the trimmed V and J ends, which lost 5 bases and 2 bases, there was a span of 15 bases. CDR3 length: 15 residues.

The gene calls are TRBV5-6 and TRBJ2-5, with D tentatively TRBD1 (5 bases). Trimming stripped 0 bases from V and 1 base from J, with 7 bases between. The CDR3 contains 14 residues. CDR1 and CDR2 from the germline V gene are SGHDT and YYEEEE. CDR3 sequence: CASSLGQIQETQYF. For the CDR3, the DNA is TGTGCCAGCAGCTTGGGACAGATCCAAGAGACCCAGTACTTC.

The CDR3 sequence: CAWGLGGNNEKLFF. CDR3 DNA sequence: TGTGCCTGGGGGTTAGGGGGCAACAATGAAAAACTGTTTTTT. This chain uses TRBV30 with TRBJ1-4; TRBD1 aligns across 7 bases. Unmatched junction bases numbered 8, after V lost 5 bases and J lost 5 bases. The germline gives CDR1 GTSNPN, CDR2 SVGIG (reference sequence). The CDR3 sequence is 14 residues long.

The V and J genes are TRBV30 and TRBJ1-4; D is perhaps TRBD1 (6 bases). With 5 bases removed from V and 7 bases from J, the gap between germline ends came to 11 bases. The germline CDR1 and CDR2 sequences are GTSNPN and SVGIG (reference sequence). The CDR3 spans 12 residues. The CDR3 sequence is CAWGEGGEKLFF. The CDR3 nucleotides are TGTGCCTGGGGTGAAGGGGGTGAAAAACTGTTTTTT.

The V gene is TRBV7-3, the J gene TRBJ2-7; 7 nucleotides align to TRBD2. Trimming removed 4 bases from V and 6 bases from J; junction bases left unmatched: 6. There are 13 residues in the CDR3. The germline V gene encodes CDR1 SGHTA and CDR2 FQGTGA. CDR3 nucleotides: TGTGCCAGCAGCTGGGGGGGAGAGGCCGAGCAGTACTTC. Its protein product is CASSWGGEAEQYF.

This chain joins TRBV19 and TRBJ2-3; D unclear. V was shortened by 3 bases and J by 2 bases, with 6 bases between the two germline ends. The germline CDR1 and CDR2 sequences are LNHDA and SQIVND (reference sequence). This CDR3 has 13 residues. The CDR3 DNA follows: TGTGCCAGTAGTATCGCCGCCACAGATACGCAGTATTTT. Its protein is CASSIAATDTQYF.

The genes are TRBV27 and TRBJ2-5; D possibly corresponds to TRBD2 (6 bases). The CDR3 sequence is 17 residues long. The V and J ends lost 5 bases and 5 bases respectively, with 24 bases between them. Germline-derived CDR1 and CDR2 are MNHEY and SMNVEV (reference sequence). CDR3 amino acids: CASSPVRTILLRETQYF. In DNA form, the CDR3 reads TGTGCCAGCAGTCCGGTGCGGACTATCCTACTCAGGGAGACCCAGTACTTC.

The chain links TRBV7-9 to TRBJ2-3; maybe TRBD1 (5 bases). Germline assignment: CDR1 SEHNR and CDR2 FQNEAQ (reference sequence). The CDR3 is 16 amino acids. The V and J ends lost 3 bases and 2 bases respectively, with 15 bases between them. In nucleotides, the CDR3 is TGTGCCAGCAGCTTCGGCCCCCGACAGCTCACAGATACGCAGTATTTT. Its translation: CASSFGPRQLTDTQYF.

The chain has TRBV9 and TRBJ2-5; 8 bases fit TRBD2. CDR1 and CDR2 from the germline V gene are SGDLS and YYNGEE. The CDR3 covers 14 residues. Trimming removed 6 bases from V and 2 bases from J; junction bases left unmatched: 6. The CDR3 bases are TGTGCCAGCACCACAGGACTAGCTCAAGAGACCCAGTACTTC. It is translated as CASTTGLAQETQYF.

In this sample, this clone turned up a few times. CDR3 amino acids: CASTLDGQGYTDTQYF. CDR3 in DNA: TGTGCCAGCACCCTTGATGGACAGGGATACACAGATACGCAGTATTTT. The chain carries TRBV9 and TRBJ2-3, with 8 bases fitting TRBD1. Unmatched junction bases numbered 11, after V lost 6 bases and J lost 2 bases. Per the germline V gene, CDR1 is SGDLS and CDR2 is YYNGEE. There are 16 residues in the CDR3. The variable domain in full, with the rest retrieved from reference TRBV9 and TRBJ2-3, is DSGVTQTPKHLITATGQRVTLRCSPRSGDLSVYWYQQSLDQGLQFLIQYYNGEERAKGNILERFSAQQFPDLHSELNLSSLELGDSALYFCASTLDGQGYTDTQYFGPGTRLTVL.